The 24 T cell receptor beta chains reported below all come from one sample, sequenced in a study of shared clonotypes between healthy human individuals. Clones were sequenced by immunoSEQ multiplex PCR, and TCRdb holds only the in-frame ones, with some missing. The sample records millions of clones, more than 85% being singletons. The sequenced sample consisted of naive CD4+ T cells from PBMCs. The subset denotes: CD45RA+ positively selected. The receptors come from a man aged 18 to 35 in good health. Some clones in this sample may be carry-over from other donors' samples.

This clone showed up just once. The chain combines TRBV13 with TRBJ1-5; D may be TRBD1 (5 bases). Trimming removed 0 bases from V and 6 bases from J, with 12 bases in between. The germline V gene encodes CDR1 PRHDT and CDR2 FYEKMQ (reference sequence). CDR3 size: 15 residues. This chain's CDR3 is CASSLGRRVGQPQHF. The DNA of the CDR3 is TGTGCCAGCAGCTTAGGCCGCAGGGTTGGTCAGCCCCAGCATTTT.

J is TRBJ2-7 and V is TRBV7-9; D remains unclear. Germline-derived CDR1 and CDR2 are SEHNR and FQNEAQ (reference sequence). The ends were cut back, 1 base at V and 2 bases at J, with 15 bases in the middle. This CDR3 has 16 residues. CDR3 DNA: TGTGCCAGCAGCTTAGTGGTATCGGCGGATACCTACGAGCAGTACTTC. This gives the protein CASSLVVSADTYEQYF.

The chain joins TRBV29-1 to TRBJ1-1; D call uncertain. From germline, CDR1 is SQVTM and CDR2 ANQGSEA. CDR3 length: 13 amino acids. Trimming pared 6 bases from V and 0 bases from J, leaving 11 bases between. The CDR3 DNA is TGCAGCGTGCCTTCCCGAGTGAACACTGAAGCTTTCTTT. Translated, it gives CSVPSRVNTEAFF.

The gene calls are TRBV5-6 and TRBJ2-3; 9 positions agree with TRBD1. Germline V CDR1 and CDR2: SGHDT, YYEEEE. Trimming at V came to 4 bases and at J to 6 bases, leaving 6 bases not matched to a gene. CDR3 length: 14 amino acids. The CDR3 region is CASSGGQGSDTQYF. The DNA of the CDR3 is TGTGCCAGCAGCGGTGGACAGGGGAGCGATACGCAGTATTTT.

This rearrangement joins TRBV18 to TRBJ2-3; D gene ambiguous. The CDR3 contains 14 residues. CDR1 and CDR2 from the germline V gene are KGHSH and LQKENI. Deletions cut 0 bases from V and 4 bases from J, with 8 bases between. The CDR3 here is CASSPPHSSDTQYF. The CDR3 nucleotides are TGTGCCAGCTCACCACCGCACAGTTCAGATACGCAGTATTTT.

This clone has only a few counts. The chain carries TRBV4-1 and TRBJ1-1; TRBD1 is a possible D gene (6 bases). This CDR3 is built from 14 residues. The V end was cut by 8 bases, the J end by 8 bases, with 21 bases between. CDR1 MGHRA and CDR2 YSYEKL come from the germline V gene. The CDR3 bases are TGCGCCAGCCACCACCCAGGGGAATCTGGGGAAGCTTTCTTT. Its protein is CASHHPGESGEAFF.

The J gene is TRBJ2-3, the V gene TRBV15; D possibly matches TRBD1 or TRBD2 (5 bases each). Germline V gene lookup returns CDR1 LNHNV and CDR2 YYDKDF (reference sequence). The V and J ends lost 5 bases and 0 bases respectively, with 15 bases between them. The CDR3 totals 16 residues. The CDR3 loop is CATSATARDSTDTQYF. Written as DNA, the CDR3 is TGTGCCACCAGCGCAACAGCCCGGGACAGCACAGATACGCAGTATTTT.

This chain connects TRBV28 to TRBJ1-1; 8 nucleotides match TRBD1. With V trimmed by 8 bases and J by 0 bases, 23 bases remained unmatched. The CDR3 has 20 amino acids. Germline CDR1 and CDR2: MDHEN and SYDVKM. The CDR3 region has the DNA TGTGCCAGCCCGAGCAGGGCAGGGGGCCCGACCGTGGCCCTGAACACTGAAGCTTTCTTT. Its protein product is CASPSRAGGPTVALNTEAFF. Combining the CDR3 with reference TRBV28 and TRBJ1-1 gives the whole variable domain DVKVTQSSRYLVKRTGEKVFLECVQDMDHENMFWYRQDPGLGLRLIYFSYDVKMKEKGDIPEGYSVSREKKERFSLILESASTNQTSMYLCASPSRAGGPTVALNTEAFFGQGTRLTVV.

The chain has TRBV4-3 and TRBJ2-3, with D hard to call. Germline V lookup: CDR1 LGHNA, CDR2 YSLEER. The CDR3 consists of 17 residues. V was shortened by 1 base and J by 4 bases, with 18 bases between the two germline ends. Written as DNA, the CDR3 is TGCGCCAGCAGCCAAGCTCCGGGCCACGCCGGTTCAGATACGCAGTATTTT. Protein: CASSQAPGHAGSDTQYF.

This chain uses TRBV14 with TRBJ2-1, with 7 bases that match TRBD2. V lost 2 bases to trimming and J lost 2 bases; unmatched junction nucleotides: 6. This CDR3 has 16 amino acids. From germline, CDR1 is SGHDN and CDR2 FVKESK. The DNA of the CDR3 is TGTGCCAGCAGCCAATTTGCGGGGAGGGCCTACAATGAGCAGTTCTTC. This translates into CASSQFAGRAYNEQFF. The variable domain in full, completed from reference TRBV14 and TRBJ2-1, reads EAGVTQFPSHSVIEKGQTVTLRCDPISGHDNLYWYRRVMGKEIKFLLHFVKESKQDESGMPNNRFLAERTGGTYSTLKVQPAELEDSGVYFCASSQFAGRAYNEQFFGPGTRLTVL.

The V call is TRBV27, the J call TRBJ1-1; no reliable D call. Trimming removed 2 bases at V and 6 bases at J, with 25 bases between. Germline V lookup: CDR1 MNHEY, CDR2 SMNVEV (reference sequence). CDR3 length: 18 amino acids. In DNA, the CDR3 is TGTGCCAGCAGTTTAAATAAAAAGACGTGGGCCAGAGTTCCTGAAGCTTTCTTT. This codes for CASSLNKKTWARVPEAFF.

This chain joins TRBV7-8 and TRBJ2-1; TRBD2 agrees at 9 bases. Trimming removed 3 bases from V and 6 bases from J; junction bases left unmatched: 6. Germline lookup yields CDR1 SGHVS and CDR2 FQNEAQ. The CDR3 contains 15 residues. CDR3: CASSFNSGSPNEQFF. The CDR3, as DNA: TGTGCCAGCAGCTTCAATAGCGGGAGTCCCAATGAGCAGTTCTTC.

This clone was recorded many times. The rearrangement links TRBV5-4 to TRBJ2-7; D perhaps matches TRBD1 (5 bases). Germline V CDR1 and CDR2: SGHNT, YYREEE (reference sequence). V lost 0 bases and J 4 bases, leaving 17 bases between the germline ends. CDR3 size: 16 residues. The DNA for the CDR3 is TGTGCCAGCAGCTTGGTCGCCTCAGGGCCCCATTACGAGCAGTACTTC. Encoded protein: CASSLVASGPHYEQYF.

The V and J genes are TRBV11-3 and TRBJ1-4; D is unclear. CDR1 SGHNT and CDR2 YENEEA come from the germline V gene. This CDR3 region has 12 residues. Trimming took off 11 bases at V and 7 bases at J, with 14 bases between the two ends. This CDR3 reads CAPWRRAEKLFF. CDR3 in DNA: TGTGCCCCTTGGAGGAGGGCTGAAAAACTGTTTTTT.

The chain links TRBV7-9 to TRBJ1-1, with TRBD1 identical over 9 bases. The CDR3 length is 15 residues. After removal of 5 bases from V and 1 base from J, the junction contained 5 bases not matched to a gene. Per germline, CDR1 SEHNR and CDR2 FQNEAQ (reference sequence). The DNA for the CDR3 is TGTGCCAGCAGCCCATGGACAGGGGCGAACACTGAAGCTTTCTTT. Its protein is CASSPWTGANTEAFF. The full variable domain, completed using reference TRBV7-9 and TRBJ1-1, is DTGVSQNPRHKITKRGQNVTFRCDPISEHNRLYWYRQTLGQGPEFLTYFQNEAQLEKSRLLSDRFSAERPKGSFSTLEIQRTEQGDSAMYLCASSPWTGANTEAFFGQGTRLTVV.

V gene TRBV5-6 combines with J gene TRBJ2-1; D is uncertain. The CDR3 runs to 16 residues. Germline V lookup: CDR1 SGHDT, CDR2 YYEEEE. The V and J ends lost 0 bases and 4 bases respectively, with 14 bases between them. For the CDR3, the DNA is TGTGCCAGCAGCTTGGTCCTAACCGGGCTATACAATGAGCAGTTCTTC. Protein product: CASSLVLTGLYNEQFF.

V and J are TRBV7-3 and TRBJ2-2; 9 positions match TRBD1. Germline CDR1 reads SGHTA; CDR2 reads FQGTGA. The CDR3 length is 16 residues. J gave up 0 bases and V 5 bases, and 4 bases lay outside the gene matches. CDR3 amino acids: CASSPQGAPNTGELFF. The CDR3 DNA is TGTGCCAGCAGCCCACAGGGGGCTCCGAACACCGGGGAGCTGTTTTTT.

The V and J genes are TRBV19 and TRBJ1-5, with D uncertain. This CDR3 is built from 16 residues. The germline V gene has CDR1 LNHDA and CDR2 SQIVND (reference sequence). The ends were cut back, 7 bases at V and 0 bases at J, with 16 bases in the middle. CDR3 amino acids: CASTQAPQYSNQPQHF. The CDR3, as DNA: TGTGCCAGTACCCAGGCCCCACAGTATAGCAATCAGCCCCAGCATTTT.

The chain couples TRBV9 to TRBJ2-3, with D perhaps TRBD2 (6 bases). This CDR3 is built from 15 residues. V shed 4 bases and J shed 5 bases, with 17 bases lying between them. In germline, CDR1 is SGDLS, CDR2 YYNGEE. The CDR3 nucleotides read TGTGCCAGCAGCCTCCAGGGACTCTCATTAGATACGCAGTATTTT. It specifies CASSLQGLSLDTQYF.

The chain has TRBV7-4 and TRBJ1-5, with a tentative D call TRBD1 (6 bases). The germline V gene encodes CDR1 SGHVT and CDR2 SQSDAQ. The CDR3 loop spans 20 amino acids. V was trimmed by 5 bases and J by 0 bases, leaving 26 bases between them. The CDR3 DNA reads as TGTGCCAGCAGCCATACCGGGACACCAGAGGGGCCTTATAGCAATCAGCCCCAGCATTTT. Its protein is CASSHTGTPEGPYSNQPQHF.

The rearrangement links TRBV5-1 to TRBJ2-5, with D possibly TRBD1 on 6 matching bases. The CDR3 totals 15 residues. The germline V and J ends were trimmed by 4 bases and 2 bases, with 15 bases remaining between them. Looked up from germline, CDR1 is SGHRS and CDR2 is YFSETQ. The CDR3 nucleotides read TGCGCCAGCAGCCCAGGACAGACCGCACAAGAGACCCAGTACTTC. Translating it yields CASSPGQTAQETQYF.

DNA of the CDR3: TGTGCCAGTAGTATAGGTGCAGCCCAAGAGACCCAGTACTTC. As protein: CASSIGAAQETQYF. The chain uses TRBV19 and TRBJ2-5; D uncertain. Germline V CDR1 and CDR2: LNHDA, SQIVND (reference sequence). The germline V and J ends were trimmed by 1 base and 1 base, with 7 bases remaining between them. The CDR3 is 14 residues long.

Turning to this clone: At the DNA level, this CDR3 is encoded by other sequences in the same sample as well. The chain combines TRBV7-3 with TRBJ2-1, with D unresolved. Trimming removed 2 bases from V and 0 bases from J, with 8 bases in between. This CDR3 is 15 amino acids long. Germline lookup yields CDR1 SGHTA and CDR2 FQGTGA. CDR3 coding DNA: TGTGCCAGCAGCTTATCTCCGGACTCCTACAATGAGCAGTTCTTC. Protein: CASSLSPDSYNEQFF.

The chain is built from TRBV18 and TRBJ2-2; 12 bases align to TRBD2. Germline CDR1 and CDR2: KGHSH and LQKENI. With V trimmed by 2 bases and J by 7 bases, 2 bases remained unmatched. CDR3 size: 15 residues. This CDR3 is CASSPRTSGNGELFF. DNA of the CDR3: TGTGCCAGCTCACCAAGGACTAGCGGGAACGGGGAGCTGTTTTTT.